This TCR beta chain came from a study of a mutant IDH1 vaccine in newly diagnosed glioma. Looking at the study overall: There were roughly 62% males and approximately 38% females among treated patients, whose mean age was approximately 40 years.

The repertoire was sequenced with immunoSEQ multiplex PCR; TCRdb's copy has only in-frame clones and lacks some. The sample consists of some 59,000 clones, 80% to 90% of them appearing once. Noted time point: baseline, week 1 (first vaccination visit). Treatment denoted: pre-vaccination baseline after standard-of-care therapy. The CDR3 contains 15 residues. The germline V gene encodes CDR1 LNHDA and CDR2 SQIVND (reference sequence). The V end was cut by 4 bases, the J end by 0 bases, with 10 bases between. The genes are TRBV19 and TRBJ1-5; the D gene is possibly TRBD1 (5 bases). This TCR came from a man aged 18 to 35 with glioma. The sample consisted of PBMCs, taken from a glioma patient treated with radiotherapy, temozolomide or both. The CDR3 is CASSTTVYSNQPQHF. DNA for the CDR3: TGTGCCAGTAGTACGACAGTTTATAGCAATCAGCCCCAGCATTTT.